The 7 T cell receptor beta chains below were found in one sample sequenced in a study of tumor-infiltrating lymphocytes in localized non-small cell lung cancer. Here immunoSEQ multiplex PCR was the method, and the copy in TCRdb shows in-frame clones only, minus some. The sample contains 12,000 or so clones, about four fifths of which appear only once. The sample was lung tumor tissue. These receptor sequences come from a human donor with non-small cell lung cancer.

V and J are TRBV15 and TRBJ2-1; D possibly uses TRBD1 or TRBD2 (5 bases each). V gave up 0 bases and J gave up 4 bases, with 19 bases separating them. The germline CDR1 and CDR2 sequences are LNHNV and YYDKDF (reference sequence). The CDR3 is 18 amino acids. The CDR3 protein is CATSRDLGARDLYNEQFF. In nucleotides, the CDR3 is TGTGCCACCAGCAGAGATCTAGGGGCGAGGGACCTATACAATGAGCAGTTCTTC.

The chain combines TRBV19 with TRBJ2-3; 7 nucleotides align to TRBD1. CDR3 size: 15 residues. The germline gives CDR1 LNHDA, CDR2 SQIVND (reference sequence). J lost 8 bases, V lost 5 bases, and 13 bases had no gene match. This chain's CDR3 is CASSDWQGEGGTQYF. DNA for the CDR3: TGTGCCAGTAGTGACTGGCAGGGGGAAGGCGGTACGCAGTATTTT.

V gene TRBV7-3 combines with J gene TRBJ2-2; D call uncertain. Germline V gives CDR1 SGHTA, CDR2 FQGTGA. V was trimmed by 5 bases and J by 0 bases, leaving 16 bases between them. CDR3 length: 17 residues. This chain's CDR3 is CASSPTGVTSNTGELFF. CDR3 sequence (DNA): TGTGCCAGCAGCCCAACCGGAGTCACCTCGAACACCGGGGAGCTGTTTTTT.

CDR3 in amino acids: CASSPPREIPDTQYF. For the CDR3, the DNA is TGTGCCAGCAGCCCCCCCAGGGAGATTCCAGATACGCAGTATTTT. The chain is built from TRBV14 and TRBJ2-3, with D perhaps being TRBD1 or TRBD2 (5 bases each). Per germline, CDR1 SGHDN and CDR2 FVKESK. CDR3 length: 15 residues. Trimming cost V 4 bases and J 4 bases, with 15 bases left between them. Full variable domain (outside the CDR3, taken from reference TRBV14 and TRBJ2-3): EAGVTQFPSHSVIEKGQTVTLRCDPISGHDNLYWYRRVMGKEIKFLLHFVKESKQDESGMPNNRFLAERTGGTYSTLKVQPAELEDSGVYFCASSPPREIPDTQYFGPGTRLTVL.

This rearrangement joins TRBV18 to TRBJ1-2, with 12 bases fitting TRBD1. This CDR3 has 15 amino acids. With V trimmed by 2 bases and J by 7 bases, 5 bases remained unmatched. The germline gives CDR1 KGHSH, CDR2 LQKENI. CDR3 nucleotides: TGTGCCAGCTCACCATCGGGACAGGGGGCTGTTGGCTACACCTTC. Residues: CASSPSGQGAVGYTF.

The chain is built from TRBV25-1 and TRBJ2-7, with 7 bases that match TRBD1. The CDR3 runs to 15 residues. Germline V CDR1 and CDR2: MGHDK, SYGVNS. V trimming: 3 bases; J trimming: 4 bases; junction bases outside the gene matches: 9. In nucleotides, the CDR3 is TGTGCCAGCAGTGATCCCCCAGGGGGAACTTACGAGCAGTACTTC. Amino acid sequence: CASSDPPGGTYEQYF.

This CDR3 reads CASSVRRGGSSYNEQFF. The CDR3, as DNA: TGCGCCAGCAGTGTGAGGCGGGGGGGGAGCTCCTACAATGAGCAGTTCTTC. The rearrangement links TRBV10-2 to TRBJ2-1; 9 bases fit TRBD2. CDR1 is WSHSY, CDR2 SAAADI, per germline. The CDR3 contains 17 residues. V dropped 4 bases and J dropped 0; count of bases not matched to a gene: 7.